These T cell receptor beta chains were read from a single sample in a study of OX40 agonist ivuxolimab in advanced cancers. Method: immunoSEQ multiplex PCR; TCRdb's copy keeps in-frame clones and lacks some. The sample consists of tens of thousands of clones, 80% to 90% of them appearing once. Material: CD4+ or CD8+ T cells sorted from blood, obtained in a trial of the OX40 agonist ivuxolimab. The origin of the receptors is an adult with an advanced solid tumor such as melanoma, head and neck, liver or kidney cancer. Each CDR3 is given without its conserved first and last residue. Each record gives: J gene, V gene, CDR3 protein.

j_call: TRBJ2-2
v_call: TRBV7-8
cdr3_aa: ASSLFAGKNTGELF

j_call: TRBJ1-2
v_call: TRBV27
cdr3_aa: ASSSQGELWGYT

j_call: TRBJ2-5
v_call: TRBV18
cdr3_aa: ASSRVRETQY

j_call: TRBJ2-7
v_call: TRBV27
cdr3_aa: ASSLTSYEQY

j_call: TRBJ1-1
v_call: TRBV29-1
cdr3_aa: SVMVQTEAF

j_call: TRBJ2-7
v_call: TRBV20-1
cdr3_aa: SARTGGEQY

j_call: TRBJ2-3
v_call: TRBV11-3
cdr3_aa: ASRTDFGLADYPDTQY

j_call: TRBJ1-1
v_call: TRBV29-1
cdr3_aa: SVEDRLAGNTEAF

j_call: TRBJ2-5
v_call: TRBV27
cdr3_aa: ASSLAGPREQY

j_call: TRBJ1-2
v_call: TRBV9
cdr3_aa: ASSGYGYT

j_call: TRBJ2-7
v_call: TRBV27
cdr3_aa: ASSFLRTSGPGEQY

j_call: TRBJ1-1
v_call: TRBV27
cdr3_aa: ASWDTVNTEAF

j_call: TRBJ1-2
v_call: TRBV9
cdr3_aa: ASTLRPSNYGYT

j_call: TRBJ1-2
v_call: TRBV20-1
cdr3_aa: SARDNRGYT

j_call: TRBJ1-4
v_call: TRBV21-1
cdr3_aa: ASSGTAATNEKLF

j_call: TRBJ2-3
v_call: TRBV27
cdr3_aa: ASSLSATDTQY

j_call: TRBJ1-4
v_call: TRBV5-5
cdr3_aa: ASSDPGQGEGENEKLF

j_call: TRBJ1-2
v_call: TRBV29-1
cdr3_aa: SDIRDYGYT

j_call: TRBJ1-1
v_call: TRBV30
cdr3_aa: AWKTPYGETEAF

j_call: TRBJ2-1
v_call: TRBV19
cdr3_aa: ASSIDPRYNEQF

j_call: TRBJ2-7
v_call: TRBV25-1
cdr3_aa: ASSDQGAHIYEQY

j_call: TRBJ2-1
v_call: TRBV19
cdr3_aa: ASSTLLKSSYNEQF

j_call: TRBJ1-4
v_call: TRBV7-9
cdr3_aa: ASSLHGTNEKLF

j_call: TRBJ2-7
v_call: TRBV6-5
cdr3_aa: ASSPQLEQY

j_call: TRBJ1-1
v_call: TRBV7-9
cdr3_aa: ASSLAQGKHTEAF

j_call: TRBJ1-1
v_call: TRBV15
cdr3_aa: ATSRGGGTEAF

j_call: TRBJ2-3
v_call: TRBV28
cdr3_aa: ASSLSEGDTQY

j_call: TRBJ1-1
v_call: TRBV4-1
cdr3_aa: ASSQERTGGGTEAF

j_call: TRBJ1-2
v_call: TRBV28
cdr3_aa: ASSFPETANYGYT

j_call: TRBJ2-3
v_call: TRBV11-2
cdr3_aa: ASSFGLAGVADTQY

j_call: TRBJ2-5
v_call: TRBV5-8
cdr3_aa: ASSLAGEGSETQY

j_call: TRBJ2-7
v_call: TRBV4-1
cdr3_aa: ASSQGRDTTYEQY

j_call: TRBJ2-7
v_call: TRBV6-5
cdr3_aa: ASSYLSDGRYEQY

j_call: TRBJ1-1
v_call: TRBV6-5
cdr3_aa: ASSYNRDEAEAF

j_call: TRBJ2-1
v_call: TRBV11-3
cdr3_aa: ASSARRGPYNEQF

j_call: TRBJ1-3
v_call: TRBV4-1
cdr3_aa: ASSQEGRHSGNTIY

j_call: TRBJ2-2
v_call: TRBV14
cdr3_aa: ASSQVVGLAGAAAGELF

j_call: TRBJ2-7
v_call: TRBV7-9
cdr3_aa: ASSLDRDGTYEQY

j_call: TRBJ2-5
v_call: TRBV5-6
cdr3_aa: ASSLGRSGQETQY

j_call: TRBJ2-7
v_call: TRBV5-1
cdr3_aa: ASSLWGLAAGSYEQY

j_call: TRBJ2-6
v_call: TRBV28
cdr3_aa: ASRGSGANVLT

j_call: TRBJ2-7
v_call: TRBV4-1
cdr3_aa: ASSPRGVADPYEQY

j_call: TRBJ1-2
v_call: TRBV19
cdr3_aa: ASSIVQGHGYT

j_call: TRBJ1-4
v_call: TRBV6-5
cdr3_aa: ASSSTRFSAQEKLF

j_call: TRBJ2-2
v_call: TRBV7-2
cdr3_aa: ASPKGSLNTGELF

j_call: TRBJ2-7
v_call: TRBV6-5
cdr3_aa: ASRSLRGYQDEQY

j_call: TRBJ2-7
v_call: TRBV7-2
cdr3_aa: ASSLNRVTPYEQY

j_call: TRBJ1-6
v_call: TRBV18
cdr3_aa: ASSPGGSPLH